These 8 T cell receptor beta chains were sequenced from one sample in a study of blood T cells in healthy people across ages (dated by TCRdb to between 2014 and 2017). The library was generated by 5' RACE. This sample was sequenced with an Illumina HiSeq 2500. The second PCR ran for about 6 to 12 cycles and used a J-beta primer mix along with a sample-barcoded 5' primer. TCRdb applied fastp at Q25 and MiXCR to the public reads, then kept only in-frame beta chains. All rows with the same CDR3 protein become a single entry with the most common DNA and genes. The sample contains approximately 730,000 distinct CDR3 sequences, about 55% of them found a single time. The ten most abundant clones make up about two fifths of the sample. Sequencing input: blood. The receptors here all came from a man older than 75 in good health.

This clonotype was seen a few times. The rearrangement joins TRBV27 to TRBJ1-1, with 7 bases lining up with TRBD1. There are 15 residues in the CDR3. CDR1 is MNHEY and CDR2 is SMNVEV in the germline V gene (reference sequence). J gave up 0 bases and V 6 bases, and 7 bases lay outside the gene matches. The CDR3: CASSTDRLMNTEAFF. CDR3 DNA sequence: TGTGCCAGCAGCACGGACAGGTTAATGAACACTGAAGCTTTCTTT.

This clonotype came up once. This chain links TRBV18 with TRBJ1-1; D is uncertain. There are 14 residues in the CDR3. Germline assignment: CDR1 KGHSH and CDR2 LQKENI. Trimming removed 2 bases from V and 1 base from J, with 8 bases in between. CDR3 amino acids: CASSPGMGNTEAFF. In DNA form, the CDR3 reads TGTGCCAGCTCACCAGGGATGGGGAACACTGAAGCTTTCTTT.

The chain links TRBV20-1 to TRBJ2-4, with TRBD2 matching 7 bases. The CDR3 contains 15 residues. The V and J ends lost 1 base and 13 bases, in that order; junction bases with no gene match: 16. CDR1 is DFQATT, CDR2 SNEGSKA, per germline (reference sequence). The CDR3 region is CSARVGLAGVSPQYF. CDR3 sequence (DNA): TGCAGTGCTAGAGTAGGGTTGGCGGGAGTATCCCCGCAGTACTTC.

This chain connects TRBV20-1 to TRBJ2-3; 7 bases fit TRBD2. The CDR3 loop spans 14 amino acids. From germline, CDR1 is DFQATT and CDR2 SNEGSKA (reference sequence). Germline trimming cut 0 bases from V and 5 bases from J; bases unmatched to any gene: 5. The CDR3 sequence is CSARDATSVDTQYF. In DNA, the CDR3 is TGCAGTGCTAGAGATGCTACTAGCGTAGATACGCAGTATTTT.

There are a few counts of this clonotype. The V call is TRBV30, the J call TRBJ1-2; no firm D call. This CDR3 is built from 13 residues. V lost 0 bases, J lost 3 bases, and 8 bases lay in between. Germline CDR1 and CDR2: GTSNPN and SVGIG (reference sequence). The CDR3 sequence: CAWSVGPYYGYTF. The CDR3 coding sequence is TGTGCCTGGAGTGTTGGGCCCTACTATGGCTACACCTTC.

The chain links TRBV20-1 to TRBJ2-3, with D perhaps matching TRBD2 (6 bases). In germline, CDR1 is DFQATT, CDR2 SNEGSKA (reference sequence). Trimming removed 5 bases from V and 5 bases from J, with 17 bases in between. The CDR3 is 14 residues long. CDR3 bases: TGCAGTGCTGTCCTGGCGGGAAGACAAGATACGCAGTATTTT. Translation gives CSAVLAGRQDTQYF.

The rearrangement joins TRBV6-6 to TRBJ2-5; TRBD2 matches at 7 bases. V lost 6 bases to trimming and J lost 11 bases; unmatched junction nucleotides: 24. CDR1 is MNHNY and CDR2 is SVGAGI in the germline V gene (reference sequence). The CDR3 consists of 17 residues. CDR3 sequence: CASSPPVAGVKANEQYF. The CDR3 nucleotides read TGTGCCAGCAGCCCCCCCGTTGCGGGAGTGAAAGCCAATGAGCAGTACTTC.

CDR3 nucleotides: TGTGCCAGCCAGAGGGGGCCGGGACAGCCCCAGCATTTT. Translated: CASQRGPGQPQHF. The chain joins TRBV9 to TRBJ1-5, with 7 bases identical to TRBD1. This CDR3 is 13 amino acids long. Germline V gives CDR1 SGDLS, CDR2 YYNGEE. After removal of 7 bases from V and 7 bases from J, the junction contained 8 bases not matched to a gene.